Below, 21 T cell receptor beta chains from the same sample are listed, as sequenced in a study of tumor and adjacent non-tumor tissue in lung cancer. The template was RNA from unsorted bulk tissue. TCRbeta libraries were built with three rounds of nested PCR, modified from ARM-PCR. TCRdb re-analysed the multiplex PCR reads in MiXCR, keeping a single row per CDR3 protein. Here the sample spans about 140,000 distinct CDR3 sequences, around 66% being singletons. The sequencing input was lung tumor tissue. These receptors all come from a man aged 60-69 years with small cell lung cancer.

The chain joins TRBV5-6 to TRBJ2-4; no clear D gene. The CDR3 runs to 15 residues. Germline V gene lookup returns CDR1 SGHDT and CDR2 YYEEEE. Deletions cut 9 bases from V and 0 bases from J, with 16 bases between. CDR3: CANVTLIIAKNIQYF. In DNA form, the CDR3 reads TGTGCCAACGTTACTCTAATCATAGCCAAAAACATTCAGTACTTC.

This clonotype appeared a single time. A read error may explain this, as a much larger clone is one base away. The conserved final phenylalanine or tryptophan is absent from the CDR3, which likely points to a read error. V is TRBV29-1 and J is TRBJ1-6, with D hard to call. This CDR3 comprises 13 residues. V was cut by 4 bases and J by 7 bases, with 11 bases left in between. Per germline, CDR1 SQVTM and CDR2 ANQGSEA. Written as DNA, the CDR3 is TGCAGCGTTGGCGTGGCAGAGAATTCACCCCTCCACCTT. Its protein product is CSVGVAENSPLHL.

Comment on this clonotype: Possible read error: a much larger clone is one base away. The chain joins TRBV6-5 to TRBJ1-1; 8 bases map to TRBD1. The V gene's germline CDR1 is MNHEY and CDR2 SVGAGI. The CDR3 totals 14 residues. V shed 0 bases, J shed 3 bases, and the junction held 0 bases outside the gene matches. CDR3 protein: CASSYSDRDTEAFF. The CDR3 region has the DNA TGTGCCAGCAGTTACTCGGACAGGGACACTGAAGCTTTCTTT.

This clonotype was observed a handful of times. This chain links TRBV20-1 with TRBJ2-3; TRBD2 matches 8 bases. CDR1 is DFQATT, CDR2 SNEGSKA, per germline (reference sequence). J was trimmed by 15 bases and V by 6 bases; bases with no gene match: 17. The CDR3 has 13 amino acids. The CDR3 DNA is TGCAGTGCCAGTGGGCTAGCGGGTAGAATTAGTTATTTT. It encodes CSASGLAGRISYF.

The sample holds many counts of this clonotype. In nucleotides, the CDR3 is TGTGCCAGCAGGGACAGCAGGGGGACAGCCTACGAGCAGTACTTC. Translating gives CASRDSRGTAYEQYF. The J gene is TRBJ2-7, the V gene TRBV12-3 or TRBV12-4, with 7 bases aligning to TRBD1. V was clipped by 6 bases and J by 2 bases; unmatched bases: 10. The CDR3 is 15 residues long.

The rearrangement uses TRBV4-1 and TRBJ1-5; weak D call: TRBD1 (5 bases). The tail of the sequence fits TRBJ2-3 better, so the J call may be wrong. CDR1 and CDR2 from the germline V gene are MGHRA and YSYEKL. The CDR3 length is 15 residues. Here the CDR3 DNA reads TGCGCCAGCAGCCAAGTTTCTCAGGGCAATCAGCCCCAGTATTTT. As protein: CASSQVSQGNQPQYF.

This clonotype was counted many times. This chain joins TRBV6-2 or TRBV6-3 and TRBJ2-7, with 9 bases matching TRBD2. Trimming at V came to 8 bases and at J to 2 bases, leaving 4 bases not matched to a gene. CDR3 length equals 13 residues. CDR1 is MNHEY, CDR2 SVGEGT, per germline. CDR3 bases: TGTGCCAGCGGACGACTAGCGGCCTACGAGCAGTACTTC. Translated, it gives CASGRLAAYEQYF.

The chain has TRBV7-8 and TRBJ2-7; the match to TRBD1 covers 7 bases. Germline CDR1 is SGHVS and CDR2 is FQNEAQ. V dropped 3 bases and J dropped 1; count of bases not matched to a gene: 9. The CDR3 has 16 residues. CDR3 DNA: TGTGCCAGCAGCTTCCGGACAGGACACACATCCTACGAGCAGTACTTC. Protein sequence: CASSFRTGHTSYEQYF.

This clonotype has just one count. A much larger clone differs by one base, so this may be a read error. The chain combines TRBV6-5 with TRBJ1-2; D might be TRBD1 (6 bases). The CDR3 length is 13 residues. Germline V gene lookup returns CDR1 MNHEY and CDR2 SVGAGI. Trimming cost V 6 bases and J 6 bases, with 14 bases left between them. CDR3 protein: CASSLGRGDGYTF. The CDR3 region has the DNA TGTGCCAGCAGCCTCGGCAGGGGCGATGGCTACACCTTC.

This chain joins TRBV6-5 and TRBJ2-7, with D perhaps assigned TRBD1 or TRBD2 (7 bases each). The length of the CDR3 is 15 residues. Germline loops: CDR1 MNHEY, CDR2 SVGAGI. Here the CDR3 DNA reads TGTACCAGCAGGGGGGGGCTAGCGCCACGCTACGAGCAATACGTC. It codes for CTSRGGLAPRYEQYV.

This clonotype was detected only a few times. This rearrangement joins TRBV20-1 to TRBJ1-2; D gene ambiguous. Germline assignment: CDR1 DFQATT and CDR2 SNEGSKA (reference sequence). The CDR3 consists of 13 residues. V was trimmed by 6 bases and J by 9 bases, leaving 20 bases between them. CDR3 bases: TGCAGTGCCTCCCCTTCTGGTTTCGGGAGCTACACCTTC. The encoded protein is CSASPSGFGSYTF.

The chain joins TRBV20-1 to TRBJ2-3; D remains unclear. V lost 7 bases, J lost 3 bases, and 14 bases lay in between. CDR1 DFQATT and CDR2 SNEGSKA come from the germline V gene (reference sequence). The CDR3 contains 13 residues. The CDR3 reads CSGARLSTDTQYF. The CDR3 bases are TGCAGTGGAGCTAGACTTAGTACAGATACGCAGTATTTT.

Note on this clonotype: A much bigger clone sits one base away, suggesting this may be a read error. The chain uses TRBV6-1 and TRBJ1-1; D gene ambiguous. Germline V lookup: CDR1 MNHNS, CDR2 SASEGT. CDR3 size: 13 residues. CDR3 in amino acids: CASSGRPDSEASF. The CDR3 DNA sequence: TGTGCCAGCAGTGGTCGACCTGATAGTGAAGCTTCCTTT.

This clonotype occurred many times. The chain recombines TRBV6-1 with TRBJ2-6; 9 bases agree with TRBD1. Trimming cost V 7 bases and J 0 bases; bases outside gene matches: 4. Germline loops: CDR1 MNHNS, CDR2 SASEGT. The CDR3 covers 16 residues. CDR3 in DNA: TGTGCCAGCATACAGGGGGCTGTCTCTGGGGCCAACGTCCTGACTTTC. Protein: CASIQGAVSGANVLTF.

To note about this clonotype: A read error is possible here, since a much larger clone lies one base away. The rearrangement links TRBV20-1 to TRBJ1-5, with D uncertain. CDR1 is DFQATT and CDR2 is SNEGSKA in the germline V gene (reference sequence). This CDR3 is 13 amino acids long. CDR3 in DNA: TGCAATGCTAGAGATGGGCCCGATCAGCCCCAGCATTTT. It encodes CNARDGPDQPQHF.

This clonotype was found a few times. This CDR3 is CASSLGRGPYNEQFF. The DNA for the CDR3 is TGTGCCAGCAGCTTGGGGAGGGGCCCCTACAATGAGCAGTTCTTC. The chain uses TRBV5-5 and TRBJ2-1; a possible D gene is TRBD2 (6 bases). The CDR3 totals 15 residues. Germline V gene data show CDR1 as SGHKS and CDR2 as YYEKEE (reference sequence). Trimming took 0 bases from V and 2 from J, leaving 9 bases between them. The full variable domain, rest sourced from reference TRBV5-5 and TRBJ2-1, is DAGVTQSPTHLIKTRGQQVTLRCSPISGHKSVSWYQQVLGQGPQFIFQYYEKEERGRGNFPDRFSARQFPNYSSELNVNALLLGDSALYLCASSLGRGPYNEQFFGPGTRLTVL.

This clonotype was seen at least ten times. J is TRBJ2-1 and V is TRBV20-1; 10 nucleotides agree with TRBD2. Germline V gene lookup returns CDR1 DFQATT and CDR2 SNEGSKA (reference sequence). The CDR3 covers 17 residues. The ends lost 0 bases at V and 6 bases at J; junction bases unmatched: 11. The CDR3 sequence is CSARDWSGRAEVNEQFF. The DNA of the CDR3 is TGCAGTGCTAGAGATTGGAGCGGGAGGGCCGAAGTCAATGAGCAGTTCTTC.

This clonotype was picked up a small number of times. The V and J genes are TRBV13 and TRBJ2-3; D may be TRBD2 (6 bases). V lost 6 bases and J 1 base, leaving 8 bases between the germline ends. The CDR3 sequence is 13 residues long. Germline values: CDR1 PRHDT, CDR2 FYEKMQ (reference sequence). CDR3 residues: CASRERGTDTQYF. The CDR3 DNA sequence: TGTGCCAGCAGGGAGCGGGGCACAGATACGCAGTATTTT.

Of note for this clonotype: The junction differs from germline at one of its ends, possibly a read error. J is TRBJ2-5 and V is TRBV11-2, with 14 positions matching TRBD2. Looked up from germline, CDR1 is SGHAT and CDR2 is FQNNGV. The CDR3 loop spans 18 amino acids. CDR3: CASSLGEGLAGGLATQYF. The CDR3 region has the DNA TGTGCCAGTAGCTTAGGCGAAGGACTAGCGGGAGGTTTAGCGACCCAGTACTTC. Supplemented by reference TRBV11-2 and TRBJ2-5, the full variable domain reads EAGVAQSPRYKIIEKRQSVAFWCNPISGHATLYWYQQILGQGPKLLIQFQNNGVVDDSQLPKDRFSAERLKGVDSTLKIQPAKLEDSAVYLCASSLGEGLAGGLATQYFGPGTRLLVL.

This clonotype was counted many times. V is TRBV20-1 and J is TRBJ2-7, with 8 bases that match TRBD1. Germline V gives CDR1 DFQATT, CDR2 SNEGSKA (reference sequence). Trimming cost V 1 base and J 6 bases; bases outside gene matches: 8. The CDR3 extends over 14 amino acids. CDR3: CSARVPTGAGEQYF. The DNA for the CDR3 is TGCAGTGCTAGAGTACCGACAGGGGCCGGCGAGCAGTACTTC.

As regards this clonotype: This may come from a read error, since a much larger clone is one base off. V usage is TRBV29-1 and J usage is TRBJ1-3; D ambiguous. The germline V and J ends were trimmed by 5 bases and 2 bases, with 10 bases remaining between them. This CDR3 spans 13 amino acids. Germline V gives CDR1 SQVTM, CDR2 ANQGSEA. The CDR3 protein is CSVWESTGNTIYF. Here the CDR3 DNA reads TGCAGCGTTTGGGAGTCCACTGGAAACACCATATATTTT. Based on the CDR3 plus reference TRBV29-1 and TRBJ1-3, the full variable domain is SAVISQKPSRDICQRGTSLTIQCQVDSQVTMMFWYRQQPGQSLTLIATANQGSEATYESGFVIDKFPISRPNLTFSTLTVSNMSPEDSSIYLCSVWESTGNTIYFGEGSWLTVV.